This TCR beta chain was recorded in a study of graft-versus-host responses after intestinal transplantation. Here immunoSEQ multiplex PCR was the method, and the copy in TCRdb shows in-frame clones only, minus some. The table shows about 99,000 clones, with about 90% occurring only once. As concerns this clone: Antigen specificity is unknown.

Losses at the gene ends were 3 bases for V and 2 bases for J; bases not matched to a gene: 5. The CDR3 sequence is 16 residues long. CDR1 MNHEY and CDR2 SMNVEV come from the germline V gene (reference sequence). The material was unstimulated CD4+ T cells sorted from spleen or lymph node cells, obtained before intestinal transplant. The receptor's source is a human donor who received an intestinal transplant. The chain combines TRBV27 with TRBJ2-1, with 9 bases fitting TRBD2. The CDR3 bases are TGTGCCAGCAGTTTTAAGGCGGGAGGGCCCTACAATGAGCAGTTCTTC. It is translated as CASSFKAGGPYNEQFF.